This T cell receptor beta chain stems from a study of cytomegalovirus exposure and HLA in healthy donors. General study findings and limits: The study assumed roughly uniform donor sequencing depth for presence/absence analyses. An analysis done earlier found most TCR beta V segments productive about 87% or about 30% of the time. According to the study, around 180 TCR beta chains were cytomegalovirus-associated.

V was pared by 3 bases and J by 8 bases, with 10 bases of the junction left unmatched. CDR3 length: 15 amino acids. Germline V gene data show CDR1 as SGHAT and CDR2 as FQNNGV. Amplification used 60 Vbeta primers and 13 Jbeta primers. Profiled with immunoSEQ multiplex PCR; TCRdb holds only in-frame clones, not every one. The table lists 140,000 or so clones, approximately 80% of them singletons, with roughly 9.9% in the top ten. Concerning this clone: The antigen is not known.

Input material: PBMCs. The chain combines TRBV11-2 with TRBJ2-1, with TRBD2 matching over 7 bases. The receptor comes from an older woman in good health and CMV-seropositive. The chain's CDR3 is CASSLTSGIFYEQFF. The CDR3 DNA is TGTGCCAGCAGCTTGACAAGCGGGATTTTCTATGAGCAGTTCTTC.